A single sample is the source of the 14 T cell receptor beta chains below, sequenced in a study of cytomegalovirus exposure and HLA in healthy donors. The primer mix had 60 Vbeta and 13 Jbeta primers. Sequencing was performed with immunoSEQ multiplex PCR; in TCRdb, only in-frame clones are kept and a portion is missing. The sample yields around 100,000 clones, around 73% seen once. The specimen sequenced was PBMCs. The receptor set was obtained from a woman in her 30s in good health and CMV-seropositive.

The chain uses TRBV14 and TRBJ1-1; D gene unclear. The germline V gene has CDR1 SGHDN and CDR2 FVKESK. The CDR3 has 13 amino acids. The V end was cut by 4 bases, the J end by 2 bases, with 8 bases between. CDR3: CASSPSVNTEAFF. CDR3 DNA: TGTGCCAGCAGCCCCTCGGTCAACACTGAAGCTTTCTTT.

V usage is TRBV5-1 and J usage is TRBJ2-3, with TRBD2 identical over 8 bases. Germline V gene data show CDR1 as SGHRS and CDR2 as YFSETQ. The CDR3 loop spans 16 amino acids. The ends lost 0 bases at V and 0 bases at J; junction bases unmatched: 3. CDR3 bases: TGCGCCAGCAGCTTGGTTGGCGGGAGGAGCACAGATACGCAGTATTTT. This encodes CASSLVGGRSTDTQYF.

This clone was seen a few times. The same CDR3 also results from other DNA sequences found in this sample. The gene calls are TRBV7-9 and TRBJ2-3; 8 bases fit TRBD1. CDR3 length: 13 amino acids. Germline V gene sequence: CDR1 SEHNR, CDR2 FQNEAQ (reference sequence). The V gene end was trimmed by 5 bases and the J gene end by 6 bases; junction bases not matched to a gene: 4. As DNA, the CDR3 is TGTGCCAGCAGCCCCAGGGGGCCGGATACGCAGTATTTT. Its translation: CASSPRGPDTQYF. The full variable domain, with the rest looked up from reference TRBV7-9 and TRBJ2-3, is DTGVSQNPRHKITKRGQNVTFRCDPISEHNRLYWYRQTLGQGPEFLTYFQNEAQLEKSRLLSDRFSAERPKGSFSTLEIQRTEQGDSAMYLCASSPRGPDTQYFGPGTRLTVL.

The genes are TRBV19 and TRBJ2-5; TRBD1 agrees at 9 bases. The V gene's germline CDR1 is LNHDA and CDR2 SQIVND (reference sequence). The CDR3 length is 16 residues. Trimming took 5 bases from V and 4 from J; bases not matched to a gene: 11. The CDR3 bases are TGTGCCAGTAGTCCGATTTCCGGGACAGGGAGAGAGACCCAGTACTTC. It specifies CASSPISGTGRETQYF.

The chain employs TRBV5-6 and TRBJ2-7; D perhaps matches TRBD2 (5 bases). Germline V CDR1 and CDR2: SGHDT, YYEEEE. The V gene lost 0 bases and the J gene lost 4 bases, with 11 bases spanning the gap. This CDR3 comprises 14 residues. The CDR3 sequence is CASSLGLNVYEQYF. The CDR3 DNA reads as TGTGCCAGCAGCTTGGGACTAAATGTTTACGAGCAGTACTTC.

As DNA, the CDR3 is TGTGCCAGCAGTTACTCGGGCTCGGCCGGGGAGCTGTTTTTT. Translated: CASSYSGSAGELFF. The rearrangement links TRBV6-5 to TRBJ2-2; D is uncertain. CDR1 is MNHEY and CDR2 is SVGAGI in the germline V gene. This CDR3 is 14 amino acids long. V was shortened by 0 bases and J by 6 bases, with 8 bases between the two germline ends.

This clone was recorded once. This chain links TRBV6-5 with TRBJ1-6, with TRBD1 matching over 10 bases. V gave up 5 bases and J gave up 6 bases; unmatched junction bases: 4. The CDR3 is made up of 15 amino acids. The germline V gene encodes CDR1 MNHEY and CDR2 SVGAGI. The CDR3 region is CASSRGDRGNSPLHF. The CDR3 DNA follows: TGTGCCAGCAGTAGGGGGGACAGGGGTAATTCACCCCTCCACTTT.

The chain has TRBV30 and TRBJ1-1; 8 bases fit TRBD1. Trimming at V came to 0 bases and at J to 6 bases, leaving 6 bases not matched to a gene. Germline values: CDR1 GTSNPN, CDR2 SVGIG (reference sequence). This CDR3 region has 14 residues. The CDR3 sequence is CAWSVPGQVPEAFF. The CDR3 nucleotides read TGTGCCTGGAGTGTCCCGGGACAGGTCCCTGAAGCTTTCTTT.

The chain uses TRBV7-9 and TRBJ1-4; TRBD1 matches 7 bases. Germline trimming cut 5 bases from V and 5 bases from J; bases unmatched to any gene: 5. Germline loops: CDR1 SEHNR, CDR2 FQNEAQ (reference sequence). CDR3 size: 14 residues. The CDR3 nucleotides read TGTGCCAGCAGCCTAACGGGACAGAATGAAAAACTGTTTTTT. Translation gives CASSLTGQNEKLFF.

The count of this clone is one. J is TRBJ2-5 and V is TRBV5-1, with 15 nucleotides matching TRBD2. Germline V gene lookup returns CDR1 SGHRS and CDR2 YFSETQ. V lost 4 bases and J lost 6; bases outside the gene matches: 4. This CDR3 is 15 amino acids long. CDR3 sequence: CASSPGTSGGKTQYF. Here the CDR3 DNA reads TGCGCCAGCAGCCCTGGGACTAGCGGGGGGAAGACCCAGTACTTC.

The gene calls are TRBV5-1 and TRBJ2-3; the match to TRBD2 covers 10 bases. This CDR3 has 15 amino acids. After removal of 5 bases from V and 4 bases from J, the junction contained 7 bases not matched to a gene. Germline V gives CDR1 SGHRS, CDR2 YFSETQ. The CDR3 protein is CASSVSSGGSDTQYF. The CDR3 bases are TGCGCCAGCAGTGTTTCTAGCGGGGGTTCAGATACGCAGTATTTT.

Regarding this clone: The germline gene is not matched at one end of the junction; a read error may be the cause. The chain carries TRBV7-7 and TRBJ2-5; TRBD1 aligns across 7 bases. This CDR3 is built from 13 residues. Germline values: CDR1 SSHAT, CDR2 FNYEAQ (reference sequence). The CDR3 region has the DNA TGTGCTAGCAGCTTTAACAGGGGTGAGACCCAGTACTTC. It translates to CASSFNRGETQYF.

This clone has just one count. This chain links TRBV18 with TRBJ1-5, with a weak D call TRBD1 (5 bases). The CDR3 runs 14 residues. Trimming removed 1 base at V and 6 bases at J, with 10 bases between. From germline, CDR1 is KGHSH and CDR2 LQKENI. CDR3 nucleotides: TGTGCCAGCTCACCACAAAGGGGTGGTCAGCCCCAGCATTTT. It codes for CASSPQRGGQPQHF.

This chain uses TRBV30 with TRBJ2-7; 9 bases fit TRBD1. The J segment lost 2 bases and the V segment lost 5 bases, leaving 1 base of the junction unmatched. CDR1 and CDR2 (germline): GTSNPN, SVGIG (reference sequence). The CDR3 runs to 12 residues. This chain's CDR3 is CAWGDRAYEQYF. The CDR3 DNA is TGTGCCTGGGGGGACAGGGCCTACGAGCAGTACTTC.